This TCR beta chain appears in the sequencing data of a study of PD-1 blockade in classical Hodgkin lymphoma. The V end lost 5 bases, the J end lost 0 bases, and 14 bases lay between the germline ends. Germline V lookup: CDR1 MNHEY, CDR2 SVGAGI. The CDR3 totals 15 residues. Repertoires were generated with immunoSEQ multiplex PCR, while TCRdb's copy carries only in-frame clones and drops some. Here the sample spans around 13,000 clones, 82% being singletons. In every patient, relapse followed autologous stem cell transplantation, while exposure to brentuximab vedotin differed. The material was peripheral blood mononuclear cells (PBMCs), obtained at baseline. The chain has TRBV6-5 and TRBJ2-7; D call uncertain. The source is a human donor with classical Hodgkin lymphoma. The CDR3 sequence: CASSGHSLNSYEQYF. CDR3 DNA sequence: TGTGCCAGCAGTGGGCACAGTCTAAACTCCTACGAGCAGTACTTC.